This paragraph covers one T cell receptor beta chain sequence. This sample is part of a study of blood T cell repertoires in COVID-19. Study processing details: Reference gene primer amplification gave estimated nucleated cell counts. Repertoires were generated with immunoSEQ multiplex PCR, while TCRdb's copy carries only in-frame clones and drops some. V and J calls plus clone size are reproduced from that table; the DNA served to infer D and trimming. The profile shows 280,000 or so clones, 85% of them singletons. CDR1 and CDR2 from the germline V gene are KGHDR and SFDVKD. The CDR3 totals 16 residues. V shed 3 bases, J shed 2 bases, and the junction held 4 bases outside the gene matches.

The source material was PBMCs or T cells enriched from blood (not recorded which). The clonotype comes from a woman in her 50s who had recovered from COVID-19. J is TRBJ1-5 and V is TRBV24-1; 9 bases are shared with TRBD1. CDR3 nucleotides: TGTGCCACCAGTGATCCACGGACAGGGGGCAATCAGCCCCAGCATTTT. This codes for CATSDPRTGGNQPQHF.